The 27 T cell receptor beta chains in this list originate from one sample, sequenced in a study of control samples from healthy donors and cancer patients. TCRdb's table, derived via immunoSEQ multiplex PCR, lists solely in-frame clones and lacks some. The profile covers roughly 170,000 clones, with around 92% appearing a single time and around 2.2% taken by the ten largest. The specimen was blood. These receptors all come from a middle-aged woman in good health.

This CDR3 is CASSIGIYNEQFF. CDR3 coding DNA: TGTGCCAGTAGTATTGGGATTTACAATGAGCAGTTCTTC. This sequence joins TRBV19 and TRBJ2-1; no definite D call. The V gene's germline CDR1 is LNHDA and CDR2 SQIVND (reference sequence). The CDR3 runs to 13 residues. Trimming cost V 3 bases and J 4 bases, with 7 bases left between them.

The genes are TRBV2 and TRBJ2-4; TRBD2 might be the D (6 bases). V dropped 3 bases and J dropped 8 bases, with 23 bases sitting between them. The CDR3 covers 17 residues. Germline values: CDR1 SNHLY, CDR2 FYNNEI. CDR3 DNA: TGTGCCAGCAGTGAGGGTTACCCCGGACTACTCGAGGACATTCAGTACTTC. Its protein product is CASSEGYPGLLEDIQYF.

The chain employs TRBV28 and TRBJ1-2; TRBD1 matches 8 bases. CDR1 and CDR2 from the germline V gene are MDHEN and SYDVKM. V lost 5 bases and J lost 2; bases outside the gene matches: 7. The CDR3 consists of 15 residues. The CDR3 spells CASSAGTGLNYGYTF. The CDR3 DNA sequence: TGTGCCAGCAGTGCCGGGACAGGCCTCAACTATGGCTACACCTTC.

The V and J genes are TRBV5-1 and TRBJ2-5, with D uncertain. The V gene's germline CDR1 is SGHRS and CDR2 YFSETQ. The V and J ends lost 0 bases and 1 base respectively, with 10 bases between them. This CDR3 spans 15 amino acids. The CDR3 loop reads CASSLASPSQETQYF. CDR3 in DNA: TGCGCCAGCAGCTTGGCCTCCCCCAGCCAAGAGACCCAGTACTTC.

The rearrangement uses TRBV6-5 and TRBJ2-7; 7 nucleotides line up with TRBD2. Germline trimming cut 5 bases from V and 3 bases from J; bases unmatched to any gene: 4. The V gene's germline CDR1 is MNHEY and CDR2 SVGAGI. The CDR3 spans 13 residues. The CDR3: CASSIRTSYEQYF. In DNA form, the CDR3 reads TGTGCCAGCAGTATACGGACTAGCTACGAGCAGTACTTC.

As regards this clone: The identical CDR3 is also encoded by other nucleotide sequences in the sample. This chain links TRBV5-1 with TRBJ1-3, with TRBD1 as a possible D gene (5 bases). The V gene lost 0 bases and the J gene lost 4 bases, with 8 bases spanning the gap. CDR1 and CDR2 from the germline V gene are SGHRS and YFSETQ. The CDR3 is made up of 14 amino acids. For the CDR3, the DNA is TGCGCCAGCAGCTTGGAGGGGCTAGGAAACACCATATATTTT. Its translation is CASSLEGLGNTIYF.

The chain links TRBV19 to TRBJ1-1; D may be TRBD1 (5 bases). Germline-derived CDR1 and CDR2 are LNHDA and SQIVND (reference sequence). The CDR3 loop spans 14 amino acids. The V end lost 2 bases, the J end lost 0 bases, and 7 bases lay between the germline ends. CDR3 region: CASSIQGLNTEAFF. The CDR3 coding sequence is TGTGCCAGTAGTATACAGGGATTGAACACTGAAGCTTTCTTT.

The chain is built from TRBV11-2 and TRBJ1-1; TRBD1 aligns across 9 bases. The trim removed 1 base at V and 1 base at J, leaving 10 bases unmatched. Germline CDR1 is SGHAT and CDR2 is FQNNGV. The CDR3 runs to 18 residues. CDR3 sequence: CASSLGPGTGIQNTEAFF. The CDR3 DNA reads TGTGCCAGCAGCTTAGGTCCGGGGACAGGGATACAGAACACTGAAGCTTTCTTT.

This rearrangement joins TRBV12-5 to TRBJ2-3; 11 nucleotides line up with TRBD2. CDR3 length equals 15 residues. CDR1 and CDR2 from the germline V gene are LGHNT and FRNRAP. J was trimmed by 5 bases and V by 6 bases; bases with no gene match: 7. CDR3 sequence (DNA): TGTGCTAGTGGGCCTGCTAGCGGGGGGATAGATACGCAGTATTTT. It codes for CASGPASGGIDTQYF.

The chain couples TRBV5-1 to TRBJ1-2; no clear D. Trimming left V 0 bases short and J 6 bases short, with 12 bases between. In germline, CDR1 is SGHRS, CDR2 YFSETQ. This CDR3 comprises 14 residues. The chain's CDR3 is CASSLDRGGNGYTF. The CDR3 DNA is TGCGCCAGCAGCTTGGATCGGGGAGGGAATGGCTACACCTTC.

This chain uses TRBV11-2 with TRBJ2-7; D gene ambiguous. V dropped 3 bases and J dropped 1 base, with 7 bases sitting between them. From germline, CDR1 is SGHAT and CDR2 FQNNGV. The CDR3 length is 13 residues. The CDR3 here is CASSFGSSYEQYF. The CDR3 coding sequence is TGTGCCAGCAGCTTCGGATCGTCCTACGAGCAGTACTTC.

The chain combines TRBV6-1 with TRBJ2-7, with 16 bases that match TRBD2. Germline V gives CDR1 MNHNS, CDR2 SASEGT. The CDR3 is made up of 20 amino acids. J was trimmed by 3 bases and V by 4 bases; bases with no gene match: 15. The CDR3 bases are TGTGCCAGCAGTGCGGCGGTCCCGGGACTAGCGGGGGGGCCAGACTACGAGCAGTACTTC. Its translation: CASSAAVPGLAGGPDYEQYF.

The chain links TRBV5-5 to TRBJ1-3, with no clear D. The CDR3 has 16 residues. The germline gives CDR1 SGHKS, CDR2 YYEKEE (reference sequence). Trimming stripped 0 bases from V and 0 bases from J, with 10 bases between. The CDR3 here is CASSLAGLSSGNTIYF. CDR3 DNA: TGTGCCAGCAGCTTGGCCGGCCTCTCCTCTGGAAACACCATATATTTT.

The V and J genes are TRBV27 and TRBJ1-2, with D perhaps TRBD1 (5 bases). V gave up 5 bases and J gave up 2 bases, with 21 bases separating them. The CDR3 sequence is 17 residues long. CDR1 is MNHEY and CDR2 is SMNVEV in the germline V gene (reference sequence). CDR3 bases: TGTGCCAGCAGTCCCAATACCCCCTTCAGGGTAAACTATGGCTACACCTTC. Its protein product is CASSPNTPFRVNYGYTF.

The rearrangement uses TRBV4-2 and TRBJ2-3; D gene unclear. From germline, CDR1 is LGHNA and CDR2 YNFKEQ. Trimming stripped 4 bases from V and 1 base from J, with 6 bases between. The CDR3 totals 13 residues. In DNA form, the CDR3 reads TGTGCCAGCAGCCGAGTGGGCACAGATACGCAGTATTTT. Translating gives CASSRVGTDTQYF.

The V gene is TRBV2, the J gene TRBJ1-2; D uncertain. Trimming stripped 6 bases from V and 4 bases from J, with 3 bases between. The CDR3 runs 10 residues. The germline V gene encodes CDR1 SNHLY and CDR2 FYNNEI. The CDR3 spells CASRAYGYTF. CDR3 bases: TGTGCCAGCAGGGCCTATGGCTACACCTTC.

This clone was detected only once. The V gene is TRBV5-1, the J gene TRBJ1-2; D unclear. The germline V and J ends were trimmed by 4 bases and 6 bases, with 16 bases remaining between them. The CDR3 runs to 14 residues. The V gene's germline CDR1 is SGHRS and CDR2 YFSETQ. CDR3 DNA: TGCGCCAGCAGCCTCACCCGGGGTACTGATGGCTACACCTTC. Protein sequence: CASSLTRGTDGYTF.

This sequence joins TRBV5-4 and TRBJ2-7, with 9 bases identical to TRBD1. Germline V gives CDR1 SGHNT, CDR2 YYREEE (reference sequence). This CDR3 has 17 amino acids. Trimming removed 4 bases from V and 4 bases from J; junction bases left unmatched: 15. The CDR3 bases are TGTGCCAGCAGCCGATCCTGGACAGGGGAAACTTTGTACGAGCAGTACTTC. Translating gives CASSRSWTGETLYEQYF.

The chain has TRBV5-4 and TRBJ2-1, with 15 bases fitting TRBD2. Germline V gives CDR1 SGHNT, CDR2 YYREEE (reference sequence). Trimming took 1 base from V and 8 from J; bases not matched to a gene: 10. The CDR3 runs to 18 residues. The CDR3 nucleotides read TGTGCCAGCAGCTTGTTGGGACTAGCGGGGGGTGTTCCGTATGAGCAGTTCTTC. It codes for CASSLLGLAGGVPYEQFF.

V is TRBV4-1 and J is TRBJ2-7; weak D call: TRBD1 (6 bases). Trimming stripped 4 bases from V and 4 bases from J, with 20 bases between. Per germline, CDR1 MGHRA and CDR2 YSYEKL. This CDR3 comprises 16 residues. The CDR3 reads CASSLRQAGLDYEQYF. The CDR3 DNA sequence: TGCGCCAGCAGCCTAAGACAGGCTGGCTTGGATTACGAGCAGTACTTC.

This clone was recorded only once. The chain joins TRBV4-1 to TRBJ2-3; maybe TRBD2 (5 bases). Trimming took off 1 base at V and 3 bases at J, with 17 bases between the two ends. The CDR3 extends over 17 amino acids. Germline assignment: CDR1 MGHRA and CDR2 YSYEKL. The CDR3: CASSQATRGMNTDTQYF. As DNA, the CDR3 is TGCGCCAGCAGCCAAGCGACCCGGGGAATGAATACAGATACGCAGTATTTT.

CDR3 bases: TGCGCCAGCAGCTTGGACGGTAGCGGGGGGTATCGGGAGCAGTTCTTC. This translates into CASSLDGSGGYREQFF. The gene calls are TRBV5-1 and TRBJ2-1, with 10 bases fitting TRBD2. The CDR3 length is 16 residues. CDR1 and CDR2 from the germline V gene are SGHRS and YFSETQ. V dropped 0 bases and J dropped 10; count of bases not matched to a gene: 10.

The chain couples TRBV7-8 to TRBJ2-1, with TRBD2 matching 8 bases. Losses at the gene ends were 5 bases for V and 7 bases for J; bases not matched to a gene: 7. The CDR3 is 14 amino acids. Germline lookup yields CDR1 SGHVS and CDR2 FQNEAQ. The CDR3 protein is CASSPGGGLNEQFF. The CDR3, as DNA: TGTGCCAGCAGCCCCGGCGGGGGGTTGAATGAGCAGTTCTTC.

The V call is TRBV6-2 or TRBV6-3, the J call TRBJ1-1; D is ambiguous. The CDR3 has 13 amino acids. V gave up 1 base and J gave up 5 bases, with 8 bases separating them. Germline CDR1 and CDR2: MNHEY and SVGEGT. CDR3 protein: CASSYFEGTEAFF. The CDR3 region has the DNA TGTGCCAGCAGTTACTTTGAGGGAACTGAAGCTTTCTTT.

The chain has TRBV6-5 and TRBJ2-5; the D is unclear. The V end was cut by 7 bases, the J end by 3 bases, with 9 bases between. CDR1 and CDR2 (germline): MNHEY, SVGAGI. The CDR3 is made up of 12 amino acids. CDR3 DNA: TGTGCCAGCATTGGTACCGAAGAGACCCAGTACTTC. The encoded protein is CASIGTEETQYF.

Only a few counts were recorded for this clone. This chain connects TRBV4-1 to TRBJ2-7; D unresolved. The V and J ends lost 4 bases and 7 bases respectively, with 8 bases between them. Germline-derived CDR1 and CDR2 are MGHRA and YSYEKL. This CDR3 has 11 residues. The CDR3 loop is CASSLNSEQYF. The CDR3 DNA follows: TGCGCCAGCAGCCTGAACTCAGAGCAGTACTTC.

This chain links TRBV12-3 or TRBV12-4 with TRBJ2-1, with D tentatively TRBD2 (6 bases). The CDR3 has 12 amino acids. The germline V and J ends were trimmed by 8 bases and 4 bases, with 9 bases remaining between them. The chain's CDR3 is CASRGEYNEQFF. Here the CDR3 DNA reads TGTGCCAGCCGCGGGGAGTACAATGAGCAGTTCTTC.